The 3 T cell receptor beta chains below come from one sample, sequenced in a study of early T cells in non-severe SARS-CoV-2 infection. TCRdb fed the 5' RACE reads into MiXCR, producing one record per CDR3 protein. Here the sample spans nearly 90,000 distinct CDR3 sequences, around an eighth being singletons. Sequenced: whole blood. Receptors originate from an adult who was a healthcare worker with PCR-confirmed SARS-CoV-2 infection or an uninfected control (not recorded which).

This clonotype was seen many times. The genes are TRBV4-1 and TRBJ2-1; the match to TRBD1 covers 11 bases. The CDR3 runs 16 residues. Per germline, CDR1 MGHRA and CDR2 YSYEKL. The V segment lost 4 bases and the J segment 7 bases; nucleotides outside the gene matches: 9. CDR3 in amino acids: CASSRLGQGADNEQFF. As DNA, the CDR3 is TGCGCCAGCAGCCGCCTAGGACAGGGGGCGGATAATGAGCAGTTCTTC.

This clonotype was counted only a few times. The V gene is TRBV5-1, the J gene TRBJ2-2; perhaps TRBD2 as D (5 bases). Germline CDR1 SGHRS, CDR2 YFSETQ. This CDR3 spans 13 amino acids. The V end was cut by 4 bases, the J end by 6 bases, with 10 bases between. As DNA, the CDR3 is TGCGCCAGCAGCGAGCGGCCCGCCGGGGAGCTGTTTTTT. This gives the protein CASSERPAGELFF.

This clonotype was picked up many times. The chain joins TRBV6-5 to TRBJ2-1; 10 bases are a match to TRBD2. Trimming removed 5 bases from V and 9 bases from J; junction bases left unmatched: 13. The CDR3 length is 16 residues. Germline CDR1 is MNHEY and CDR2 is SVGAGI. The CDR3 bases are TGTGCCAGCAGTCTAATACTAGCGGGGATCGTGGGTGAGCAGTTCTTC. Protein product: CASSLILAGIVGEQFF.